This entry features one T cell receptor beta chain sequence. Its antigen is unknown. HTBI primers from iRepertoire and Arm-PCR of CDR3 regions yielded the TCR beta libraries. TCRdb called the multiplex PCR reads again in MiXCR, with one record for every CDR3 protein. The sample yields 500,000 to 800,000 distinct CDR3 sequences, 30% seen once. The sample comes from a study of regulatory T cells in long-lasting Graves disease. Study information: Persistent cases were those of Graves' disease that involved over 5 years of antithyroid drugs with positive TSH receptor antibodies. General study points: TRBV28, TRBJ1-2 and TRBJ2-5 were favored in persistent disease. Among the persistent patients, 2,500 to 3,500 public clonotypes were shared, more than the roughly 990 shared among new patients.

Losses at the gene ends were 5 bases for V and 1 base for J; bases not matched to a gene: 5. The CDR3 sequence is 15 residues long. Germline V gene lookup returns CDR1 SGHRS and CDR2 YFSETQ. The time point: persistent/refractory GD, antithyroid drugs over 5 years with positive TRAb. PBMC-derived RNA was used for the TCR library. This sequence was found in a female donor with Graves disease. The sequenced sample was peripheral blood mononuclear cells (PBMCs), obtained when the disease was refractory, from a patient treated with antithyroid drugs. This chain joins TRBV5-1 and TRBJ2-2; 7 bases match TRBD1. The CDR3 here is CASRFDRVNTGELFF. In nucleotides, the CDR3 is TGCGCCAGCAGATTCGACAGGGTGAACACCGGGGAGCTGTTTTTT. Using reference TRBV5-1 and TRBJ2-2 for the parts outside the CDR3, the full variable domain is KAGVTQTPRYLIKTRGQQVTLSCSPISGHRSVSWYQQTPGQGLQFLFEYFSETQRNKGNFPGRFSGRQFSNSRSEMNVSTLELGDSALYLCASRFDRVNTGELFFGEGSRLTVL.